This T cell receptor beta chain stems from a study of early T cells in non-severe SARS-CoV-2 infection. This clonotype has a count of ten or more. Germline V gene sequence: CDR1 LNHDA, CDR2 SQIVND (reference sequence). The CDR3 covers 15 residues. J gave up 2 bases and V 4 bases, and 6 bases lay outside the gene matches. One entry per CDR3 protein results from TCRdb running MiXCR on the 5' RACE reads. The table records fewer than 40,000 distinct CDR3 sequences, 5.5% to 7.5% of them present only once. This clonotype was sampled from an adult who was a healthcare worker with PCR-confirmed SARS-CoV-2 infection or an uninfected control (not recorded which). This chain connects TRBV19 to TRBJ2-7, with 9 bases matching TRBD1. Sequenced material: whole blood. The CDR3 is CASSTSGTGTYEQYF. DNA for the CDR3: TGTGCCAGTAGTACATCCGGGACAGGGACCTACGAGCAGTACTTC.